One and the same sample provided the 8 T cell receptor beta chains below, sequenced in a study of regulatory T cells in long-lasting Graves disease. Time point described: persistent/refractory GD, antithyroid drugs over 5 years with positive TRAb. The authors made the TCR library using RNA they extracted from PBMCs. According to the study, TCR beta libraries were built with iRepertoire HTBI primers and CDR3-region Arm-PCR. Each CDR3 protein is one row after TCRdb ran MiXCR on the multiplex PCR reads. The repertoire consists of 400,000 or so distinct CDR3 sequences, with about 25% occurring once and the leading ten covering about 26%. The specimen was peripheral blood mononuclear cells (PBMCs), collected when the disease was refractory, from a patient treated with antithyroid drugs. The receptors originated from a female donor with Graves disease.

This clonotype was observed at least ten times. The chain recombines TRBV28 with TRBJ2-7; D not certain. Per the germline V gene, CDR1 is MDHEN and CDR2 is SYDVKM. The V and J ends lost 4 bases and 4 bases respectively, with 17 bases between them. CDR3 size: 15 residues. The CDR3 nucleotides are TGTGCCAGCAGTTACGGCCGCCAAACAATATACGAGCAGTACTTC. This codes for CASSYGRQTIYEQYF.

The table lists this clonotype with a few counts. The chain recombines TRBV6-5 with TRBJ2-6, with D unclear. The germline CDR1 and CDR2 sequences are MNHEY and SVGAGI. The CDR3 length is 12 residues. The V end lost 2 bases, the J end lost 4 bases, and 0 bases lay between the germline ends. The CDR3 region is CASSYGANVLTF. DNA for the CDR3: TGTGCCAGCAGTTACGGGGCCAACGTCCTGACTTTC.

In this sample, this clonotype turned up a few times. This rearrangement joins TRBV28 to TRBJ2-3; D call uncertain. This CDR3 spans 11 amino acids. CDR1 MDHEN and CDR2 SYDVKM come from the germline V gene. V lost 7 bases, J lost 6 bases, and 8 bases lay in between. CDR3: CASNSRDTQYF. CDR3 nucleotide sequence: TGTGCCAGCAACAGCAGGGATACGCAGTATTTT.

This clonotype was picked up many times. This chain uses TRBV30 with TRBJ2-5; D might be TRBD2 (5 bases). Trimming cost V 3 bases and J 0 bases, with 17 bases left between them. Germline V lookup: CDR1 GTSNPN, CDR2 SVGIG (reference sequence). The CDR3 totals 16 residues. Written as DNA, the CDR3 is TGTGCCTGGAGCACAGACAAACCGGGATACCAAGAGACCCAGTACTTC. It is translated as CAWSTDKPGYQETQYF. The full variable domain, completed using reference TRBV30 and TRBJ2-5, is SQTIHQWPATLVQPVGSPLSLECTVEGTSNPNLYWYRQAAGRGLQLLFYSVGIGQISSEVPQNLSASRPQDRQFILSSKKLLLSDSGFYLCAWSTDKPGYQETQYFGPGTRLLVL.

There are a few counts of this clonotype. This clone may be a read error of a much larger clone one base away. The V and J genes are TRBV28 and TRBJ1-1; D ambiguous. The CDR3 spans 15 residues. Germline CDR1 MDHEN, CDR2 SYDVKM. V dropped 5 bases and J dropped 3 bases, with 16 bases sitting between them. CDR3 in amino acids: CASSSEPPLDTEAFF. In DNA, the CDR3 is TGTGCCAGCAGTAGTGAGCCTCCCCTGGACACTGAAGCTTTCTTT.

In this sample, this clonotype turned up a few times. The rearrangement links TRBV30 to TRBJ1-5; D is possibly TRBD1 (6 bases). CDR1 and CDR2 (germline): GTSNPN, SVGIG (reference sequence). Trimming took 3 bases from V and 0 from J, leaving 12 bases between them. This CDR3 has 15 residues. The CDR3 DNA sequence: TGTGCCTGGAGCCGCGGACAGAATAGCAATCAGCCCCAGCATTTT. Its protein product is CAWSRGQNSNQPQHF.

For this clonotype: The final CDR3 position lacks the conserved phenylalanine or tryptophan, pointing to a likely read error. The CDR3 region has the DNA TGTGCCAGCAGCCGGAATCTCCGGGACAAGACACAAGAGACCCAGTACTCC. Translating it yields CASSRNLRDKTQETQYS. V and J are TRBV4-2 and TRBJ2-5, with TRBD1 as a possible D gene (6 bases). The CDR3 is made up of 17 amino acids. CDR1 and CDR2 from the germline V gene are LGHNA and YNFKEQ. With 4 bases removed from V and 2 bases from J, the gap between germline ends came to 20 bases.

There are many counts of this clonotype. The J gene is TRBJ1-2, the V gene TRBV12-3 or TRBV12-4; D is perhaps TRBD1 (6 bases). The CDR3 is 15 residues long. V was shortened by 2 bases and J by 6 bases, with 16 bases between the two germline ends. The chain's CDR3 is CASSLSGEARHGYTF. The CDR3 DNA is TGTGCCAGCAGTTTATCAGGGGAGGCACGACATGGCTACACCTTC.